A single sample is the source of the 2 T cell receptor beta chains below, sequenced in a study of shared clonotypes between healthy human individuals. The repertoire was sequenced with immunoSEQ multiplex PCR; TCRdb's copy has only in-frame clones and lacks some. The data show about 990,000 clones, about 80% seen once. Material for sequencing was memory CD4+ T cells from PBMCs. Subset denoted: CD45RA-negative fraction. These receptors were taken from a young man in good health. Some clones in this sample may be carry-over from other donors' samples.

The genes are TRBV4-1 and TRBJ2-3; 10 bases align to TRBD2. Germline lookup yields CDR1 MGHRA and CDR2 YSYEKL. The CDR3 length is 14 residues. Trimming at V came to 4 bases and at J to 7 bases, leaving 5 bases not matched to a gene. The CDR3 sequence: CASSRAGGMNTQYF. CDR3 DNA: TGCGCCAGCAGCCGAGCGGGAGGGATGAATACGCAGTATTTT.

The chain links TRBV5-6 to TRBJ1-1, with D unclear. The germline V gene encodes CDR1 SGHDT and CDR2 YYEEEE. This CDR3 spans 12 amino acids. Trimming removed 0 bases from V and 5 bases from J, with 5 bases in between. DNA for the CDR3: TGTGCCAGCAGCTTGGATAAAACTGAAGCTTTCTTT. Translation gives CASSLDKTEAFF.